Presented here are 12 T cell receptor beta chains from one specimen sequenced in a study of spatial heterogeneity in lung cancer. As to time point: sample taken at primary tumor resection. The sequenced material consisted of unsorted whole RNA from tumor, nontumor lung or frozen PBMC. TCRdb itself ran the 5' RACE reads through MiXCR, one entry per CDR3 protein. The top ten hold approximately 4.7% of the sample, which has about 23,000 distinct CDR3 sequences, approximately 4.7% seen once. The specimen was PBMCs, collected at surgery. Receptor source: a male donor with early-stage non-small cell lung cancer.

Ten or more counts support this clonotype. The genes are TRBV6-5 and TRBJ1-5, with D possibly matching TRBD1 (6 bases). This CDR3 has 17 amino acids. The V gene lost 10 bases and the J gene lost 0 bases, with 22 bases spanning the gap. Germline-derived CDR1 and CDR2 are MNHEY and SVGAGI. The DNA of the CDR3 is TGTGCCACACGCCGACAGGTCGGGGGAAGTAGCAATCAGCCCCAGCATTTT. As protein: CATRRQVGGSSNQPQHF.

This chain uses TRBV24-1 with TRBJ1-1; the D gene is possibly TRBD1 (5 bases). The V gene lost 11 bases and the J gene lost 2 bases, with 14 bases spanning the gap. The CDR3 is 13 amino acids. Germline V gives CDR1 KGHDR, CDR2 SFDVKD. The CDR3 here is CARDGTVNTEAFF. The CDR3 bases are TGTGCCAGGGACGGGACGGTAAACACTGAAGCTTTCTTT.

This clonotype was observed at least ten times. Its ends do not fully match the called genes, so a read error is possible. The J gene is TRBJ2-6, the V gene TRBV7-7; D is unclear. Germline assignment: CDR1 SSHAT and CDR2 FNYEAQ (reference sequence). The CDR3 consists of 19 residues. DNA for the CDR3: TGTGCTAGCAGCCCCACGCTAGGGTCGAAGTCCTCTGGGGCCAACGTCCTGACTTTC. This sequence encodes CASSPTLGSKSSGANVLTF.

This clonotype was recorded many times. The rearrangement uses TRBV19 and TRBJ2-3; D may be TRBD2 (7 bases). V lost 3 bases and J 0 bases, leaving 10 bases between the germline ends. This CDR3 region has 15 residues. Germline V gene sequence: CDR1 LNHDA, CDR2 SQIVND (reference sequence). CDR3 protein: CASSIGRGSTDTQYF. The CDR3, as DNA: TGTGCCAGTAGTATTGGGAGGGGGAGCACAGATACGCAGTATTTT.

The gene calls are TRBV10-2 and TRBJ1-1; D gene unclear. The germline V gene encodes CDR1 WSHSY and CDR2 SAAADI. V was trimmed by 6 bases and J by 1 base, leaving 9 bases between them. There are 13 residues in the CDR3. The CDR3 here is CASRSQENTEAFF. The CDR3 coding sequence is TGCGCCAGCAGATCCCAGGAGAACACTGAAGCTTTCTTT.

This clonotype was seen at least ten times. The gene calls are TRBV28 and TRBJ1-4; D uncertain. V lost 6 bases to trimming and J lost 4 bases, with 15 bases between them. The CDR3 totals 15 residues. Germline-derived CDR1 and CDR2 are MDHEN and SYDVKM. The CDR3 here is CASRSVGRINEKLFF. In DNA, the CDR3 is TGTGCCAGCAGATCCGTTGGGCGGATTAATGAAAAACTGTTTTTT.

In its sample, this clonotype was seen many times. This rearrangement joins TRBV7-7 to TRBJ2-1; 8 bases align to TRBD1. The CDR3 is 14 residues long. Germline trimming cut 2 bases from V and 5 bases from J; bases unmatched to any gene: 2. CDR1 and CDR2 (germline): SSHAT, FNYEAQ (reference sequence). CDR3 sequence reads: CASSLSGGNNEQFF. CDR3 DNA: TGTGCCAGCAGCTTATCAGGGGGCAACAATGAGCAGTTCTTC. The full variable domain, completed using reference TRBV7-7 and TRBJ2-1, is GAGVSQSPRYKVTKRGQDVTLRCDPISSHATLYWYQQALGQGPEFLTYFNYEAQPDKSGLPSDRFSAERPEGSISTLTIQRTEQRDSAMYRCASSLSGGNNEQFFGPGTRLTVL.

In its sample, this clonotype was seen many times. The chain has TRBV6-5 and TRBJ1-2; TRBD1 agrees at 7 bases. V lost 2 bases and J lost 4; bases outside the gene matches: 7. The V gene's germline CDR1 is MNHEY and CDR2 SVGAGI. This CDR3 comprises 15 residues. This CDR3 reads CASSYGNRGLYGYTF. As DNA, the CDR3 is TGTGCCAGCAGTTACGGAAACAGGGGCCTCTATGGCTACACCTTC.

This clonotype was seen many times. The chain links TRBV12-3 or TRBV12-4 to TRBJ1-4, with TRBD1 matching 7 bases. The V segment lost 4 bases and the J segment 14 bases; nucleotides outside the gene matches: 16. CDR3 length equals 15 residues. In nucleotides, the CDR3 is TGTGCCAGCAGTTCGCCGGGACAGTCTTTAAGACGGCTGTTTTTT. Encoded protein: CASSSPGQSLRRLFF.

This clonotype has a count of ten or more. This sequence joins TRBV27 and TRBJ2-3; no clear D gene. This CDR3 has 15 amino acids. Germline CDR1 reads MNHEY; CDR2 reads SMNVEV (reference sequence). Trimming pared 5 bases from V and 1 base from J, leaving 13 bases between. As DNA, the CDR3 is TGTGCCAGCAGTCTCGGGCGCGTGGGCACAGATACGCAGTATTTT. It is translated as CASSLGRVGTDTQYF.

This clonotype was counted at least ten times. The chain recombines TRBV5-5 with TRBJ2-5, with D maybe TRBD2 (6 bases). Germline assignment: CDR1 SGHKS and CDR2 YYEKEE (reference sequence). V lost 4 bases and J lost 4, with 17 bases in between. This CDR3 is built from 15 residues. CDR3 sequence reads: CASSTPWAGGETQYF. Here the CDR3 DNA reads TGTGCCAGCAGCACTCCCTGGGCCGGGGGAGAGACCCAGTACTTC.

The V call is TRBV7-8, the J call TRBJ2-7, with 7 bases aligning to TRBD2. There are 15 residues in the CDR3. Germline CDR1 reads SGHVS; CDR2 reads FQNEAQ. With V trimmed by 3 bases and J by 1 base, 6 bases remained unmatched. The CDR3 loop is CASSLGAGWSYEQYF. CDR3 nucleotides: TGTGCCAGCAGCTTGGGAGCGGGATGGTCCTACGAGCAGTACTTC.